This entry concerns a single T cell receptor (beta chain). Some clones are missing from TCRdb's copy, which holds only in-frame ones; the method was immunoSEQ multiplex PCR. The table lists about 440,000 clones, about nine tenths of them singletons. The participants were between about 18 and 90 years old and came from some 23 US areas. With V trimmed by 3 bases and J by 3 bases, 7 bases remained unmatched. From germline, CDR1 is LGHDT and CDR2 YNNKEL (reference sequence). The CDR3 length is 18 residues. This specimen belongs to a study of blood T cell repertoires in COVID-19. Study as a whole: Spain, Italy and the United States supplied samples that represented acute and convalescent COVID-19.

The chain uses TRBV3-1 (or the pseudogene TRBV3-2) and TRBJ2-2; 13 bases map to TRBD2. The source is a man between 18 and 35 years old who had recovered from COVID-19. Material for sequencing was PBMCs or T cells enriched from blood (not recorded which). The CDR3 here is CASSHLTSGRTDTGELFF. DNA for the CDR3: TGTGCCAGCAGCCACCTGACTAGCGGGAGGACGGACACCGGGGAGCTGTTTTTT.